The 5 T cell receptor beta chains reported below all come from one sample, sequenced in a study of PD-L1 blockade in urothelial cancer. The time point is: peripheral blood 6 weeks after treatment start. Profiled with immunoSEQ multiplex PCR; TCRdb holds only in-frame clones, not every one. This sample has about 39,000 clones, with 84% found just once. Sample: PBMCs, taken around atezolizumab (anti-PD-L1) treatment. Receptors were obtained from a man aged 40-55 years with urothelial cancer.

This clone was observed a handful of times. The chain carries TRBV28 and TRBJ1-2; weak D call: TRBD1 (5 bases). V gave up 8 bases and J gave up 4 bases, with 14 bases separating them. CDR3 length equals 13 residues. Germline values: CDR1 MDHEN, CDR2 SYDVKM. CDR3 in DNA: TGTGCCAGCTTCGGGTCGCAGGGCTATGGCTACACCTTC. This encodes CASFGSQGYGYTF.

The J gene is TRBJ2-3, the V gene TRBV27; 12 nucleotides match TRBD2. The germline CDR1 and CDR2 sequences are MNHEY and SMNVEV (reference sequence). V lost 8 bases and J lost 8; bases outside the gene matches: 11. This CDR3 region has 15 residues. CDR3 in amino acids: CASADLAGGPGTQYF. The CDR3 DNA is TGTGCCAGCGCCGATCTAGCGGGAGGGCCGGGTACGCAGTATTTT.

The chain combines TRBV19 with TRBJ1-2; TRBD1 matches at 8 bases. The germline V gene has CDR1 LNHDA and CDR2 SQIVND (reference sequence). V was clipped by 5 bases and J by 1 base; unmatched bases: 6. The CDR3 covers 15 residues. CDR3 sequence reads: CASSSGTGNNYGYTF. The CDR3 DNA follows: TGTGCCAGTAGTTCAGGGACAGGAAATAACTATGGCTACACCTTC.

The chain has TRBV29-1 and TRBJ2-3; possible D gene TRBD2, 6 bases. CDR3 length: 14 amino acids. Trimming left V 4 bases short and J 4 bases short, with 15 bases between. The V gene's germline CDR1 is SQVTM and CDR2 ANQGSEA. CDR3 coding DNA: TGCAGCGTTGTAGGAGGGCCGCGGCCAGATACGCAGTATTTT. Protein sequence: CSVVGGPRPDTQYF.

This chain links TRBV10-1 with TRBJ2-1; 12 bases align to TRBD2. This CDR3 region has 14 residues. With 4 bases clipped from V and 13 bases from J, the junction kept 8 bases outside the gene matches. Germline-derived CDR1 and CDR2 are WNHNN and SYGVQD (reference sequence). CDR3: CASSGGLAGSRQFF. In nucleotides, the CDR3 is TGCGCCAGCAGTGGGGGACTAGCGGGTAGTCGACAGTTCTTC.